This TCR beta chain was documented in a study of blood T cell repertoires in COVID-19. About the study: There were acute and convalescent COVID-19 samples, and they came from the United States, Italy and Spain. From T cells, B-cell-depleted T cells, or PBMCs came the material, which was cDNA or gDNA.

The authors' processing: Estimation of nucleated cell counts was performed using reference gene primer amplification. Method: immunoSEQ multiplex PCR; TCRdb's copy keeps in-frame clones and lacks some. V and J calls and clone size are those listed in that table; D and trimming were worked out from the DNA. The data hold about 87,000 clones, with approximately 75% observed a single time. Germline V gene lookup returns CDR1 SGHRS and CDR2 YFSETQ. CDR3 size: 14 residues. V dropped 0 bases and J dropped 4; count of bases not matched to a gene: 1. The rearrangement links TRBV5-1 to TRBJ1-3, with 7 bases identical to TRBD1. The TCR was taken from a woman aged 50 to 60 with acute or convalescent COVID-19. Sequences were obtained from peripheral blood. The DNA of the CDR3 is TGCGCCAGCAGCTTGGGGGGACAGGGAAACACCATATATTTT. Translation gives CASSLGGQGNTIYF.